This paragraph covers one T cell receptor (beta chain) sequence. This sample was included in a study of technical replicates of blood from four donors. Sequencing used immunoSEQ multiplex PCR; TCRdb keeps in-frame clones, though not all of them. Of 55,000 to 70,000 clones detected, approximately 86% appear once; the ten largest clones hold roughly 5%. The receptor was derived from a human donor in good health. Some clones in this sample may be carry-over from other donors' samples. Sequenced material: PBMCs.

CDR3 in DNA: TGTGCCACCAGCAGAGGGTTGAGTCGCAGGGCCCAGTACTTC. Translating it yields CATSRGLSRRAQYF. The chain is built from TRBV15 and TRBJ2-5; D possibly corresponds to TRBD1 (5 bases). Trimming shortened V by 1 base and J by 9 bases, and 15 bases separated the two germline ends. Germline assignment: CDR1 LNHNV and CDR2 YYDKDF (reference sequence). This CDR3 region has 14 residues.